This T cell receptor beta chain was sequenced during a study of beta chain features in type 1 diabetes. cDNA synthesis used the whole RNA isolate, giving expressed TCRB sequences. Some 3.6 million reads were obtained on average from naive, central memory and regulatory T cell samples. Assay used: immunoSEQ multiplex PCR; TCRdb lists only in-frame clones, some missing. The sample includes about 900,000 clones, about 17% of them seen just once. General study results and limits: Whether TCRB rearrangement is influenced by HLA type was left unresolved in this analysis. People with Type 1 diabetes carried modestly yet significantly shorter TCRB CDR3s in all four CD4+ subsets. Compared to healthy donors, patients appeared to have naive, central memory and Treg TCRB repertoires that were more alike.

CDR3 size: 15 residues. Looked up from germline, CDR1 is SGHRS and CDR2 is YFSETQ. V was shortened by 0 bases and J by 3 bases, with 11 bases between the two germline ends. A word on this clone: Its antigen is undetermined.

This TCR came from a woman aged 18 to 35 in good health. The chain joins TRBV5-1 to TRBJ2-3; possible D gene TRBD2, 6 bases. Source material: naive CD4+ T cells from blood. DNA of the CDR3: TGCGCCAGCAGCTTGGGAGGGAGGATGACAGATACGCAGTATTTT. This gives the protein CASSLGGRMTDTQYF.